The clone carrying this T cell receptor (beta chain) was counted between two and nine times. Germline CDR1 and CDR2: DFQATT and SNEGSKA (reference sequence). The V end was cut by 5 bases, the J end by 8 bases, with 9 bases between. There are 10 residues in the CDR3. The sample originates from a study of beta chain features in type 1 diabetes. Of the isolated RNA, all was reverse transcribed, and so the sequenced material was expressed TCRB transcripts. Profiling relied on immunoSEQ multiplex PCR, and the TCRdb table lists in-frame clones only, not all of them. This table holds roughly 500,000 clones, roughly an eighth found once.

The chain couples TRBV20-1 to TRBJ1-1; the D is unclear. What was sequenced was naive CD4+ T cells from blood. This TCR was recovered from a woman aged 18-29 years in good health. The CDR3 loop is CSAQWKEAFF. CDR3 coding DNA: TGCAGTGCTCAATGGAAGGAAGCTTTCTTT.